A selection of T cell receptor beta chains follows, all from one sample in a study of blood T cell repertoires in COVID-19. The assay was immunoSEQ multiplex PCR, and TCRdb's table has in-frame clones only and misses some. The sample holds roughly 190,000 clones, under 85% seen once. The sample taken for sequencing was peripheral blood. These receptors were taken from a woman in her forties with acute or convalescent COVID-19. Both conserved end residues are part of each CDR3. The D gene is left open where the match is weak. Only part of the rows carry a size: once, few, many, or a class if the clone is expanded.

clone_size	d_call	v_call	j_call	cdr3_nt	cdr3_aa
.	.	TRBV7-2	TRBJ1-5	TGTGCCAGCAGCATACAGGGTAAGCCCCAGCATTTT	CASSIQGKPQHF
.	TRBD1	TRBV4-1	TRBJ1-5	TGCGCCAGCAGCCAAGTTGGACAGGACCCCAATCAGCCCCAGCATTTT	CASSQVGQDPNQPQHF
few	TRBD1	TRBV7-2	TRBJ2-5	TGTGCCAGCAGCCAACAGGGGGGAAGAGATAGCCAGTACTTC	CASSQQGGRDSQYF
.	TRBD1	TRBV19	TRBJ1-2	TGTGCCAGTAGTGCGGACAGGGGTGGCTATGGCTACACCTTC	CASSADRGGYGYTF
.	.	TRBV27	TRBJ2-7	TGTGCCAGCAGTTCACAGGACCGATCCACCGAGCAGTACTTC	CASSSQDRSTEQYF
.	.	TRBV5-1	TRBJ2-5	TGCGCCAGCAGCTCTACACCGGGCCGGGGGACAGAGACCCAGTACTTC	CASSSTPGRGTETQYF
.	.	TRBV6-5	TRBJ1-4	TGTGCCAGCAGCCTGTACCAGGGATTTAATGAAAAACTGTTTTTT	CASSLYQGFNEKLFF
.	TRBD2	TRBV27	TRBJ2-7	TGTGCCAGCGGGACTAGCGGAACCTACGAGCAGTACTTC	CASGTSGTYEQYF
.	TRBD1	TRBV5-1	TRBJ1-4	TGCGCCAGCAGCACAACAGGGGGAACTAATGAAAAACTGTTTTTT	CASSTTGGTNEKLFF
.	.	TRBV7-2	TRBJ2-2	TGTGCCACCTTGGATGCGGGTATCGGGGAGCTGTTTTTT	CATLDAGIGELFF
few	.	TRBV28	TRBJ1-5	TGTGCCAGCAGTACCATAACAGGGAAGGGCAATCAGCCCCAGCATTTT	CASSTITGKGNQPQHF
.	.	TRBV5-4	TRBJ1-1	TGTGCCAGCAGCCCCAGACCCTTGAGACACGAGATGAACACTGAAGCTTTCTTT	CASSPRPLRHEMNTEAFF
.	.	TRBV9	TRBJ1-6	TGTGCCAGCAGCGTAGTATCCAGAAATTCACCCCTCCACTTT	CASSVVSRNSPLHF
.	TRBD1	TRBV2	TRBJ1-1	TGTGCCAGCAGTGGGACAGGGGGCCGTCCTCCGAGTGAAGCTTTCTTT	CASSGTGGRPPSEAFF
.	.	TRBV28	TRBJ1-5	TGTGCCAGCAGTTCGACAGTAAGCCAGCATTTT	CASSSTVSQHF
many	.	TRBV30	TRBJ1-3	TGTGCCTGGAGTGTACTATTTGCGAACACCATATATTTT	CAWSVLFANTIYF
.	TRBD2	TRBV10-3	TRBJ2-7	TGTGCCATCAGTGGGGGGCTAGCGGGAGTAGGTTACGAGCAGTACTTC	CAISGGLAGVGYEQYF
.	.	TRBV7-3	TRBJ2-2	TGTGCCAGCAGCTTAGGGGGCTCGAACACCGGGGAGCTGTTTTTT	CASSLGGSNTGELFF
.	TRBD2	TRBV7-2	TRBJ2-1	TGTGCCAGCAGCTTAGTAGCAGCGGGGGCCTACAATGAGCAGTTCTTC	CASSLVAAGAYNEQFF
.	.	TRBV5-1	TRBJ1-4	TGCGCCAGCAGGTCCGAGTCGTCGAATGAAAAACTGTTTTTT	CASRSESSNEKLFF
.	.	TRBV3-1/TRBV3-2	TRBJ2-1	TGTGCCAGCAGCCGTGGAGGGCAGGTCGATGAGCAGTTCTTC	CASSRGGQVDEQFF
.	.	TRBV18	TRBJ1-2	TGTGCCAGCTCACCCCCCGGGAACGATGGCTACACCTTC	CASSPPGNDGYTF
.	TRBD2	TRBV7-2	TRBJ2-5	TGTGCCAGCAGCTTAGGGGGACTAGCCGAGACCCAGTACTTC	CASSLGGLAETQYF
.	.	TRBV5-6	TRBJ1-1	TGTGCCAGCAGCTGGGGGGGATTCACTGAAGCTTTCTTT	CASSWGGFTEAFF
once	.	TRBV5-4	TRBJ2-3	TGTGCCAGCAGCTTTCGGGCGGGAAGCACAGATACGCAGTATTTT	CASSFRAGSTDTQYF
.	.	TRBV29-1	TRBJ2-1	TGCAGCGTTAAAGACCCAAATGAGCAGTTCTTC	CSVKDPNEQFF
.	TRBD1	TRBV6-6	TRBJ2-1	TGTGCCAGTGGACAGGGTGGTGAGCAGTTCTTC	CASGQGGEQFF
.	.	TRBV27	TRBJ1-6	TGTGCCAGCAGTTACGGGGGAGGGCGTTCACCCCTCCACTTT	CASSYGGGRSPLHF
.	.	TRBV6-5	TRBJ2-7	TGTGCCAGCAGTTACTATACTTCTTTGGACGAGCAGTACTTC	CASSYYTSLDEQYF
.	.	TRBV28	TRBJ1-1	TGTGCCAGCAGTTTATGGGAGAGAGAAGCTTTCTTT	CASSLWEREAFF
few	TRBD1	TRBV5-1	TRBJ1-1	TGCGCCAGCAGCGGGGGACAGAACATGAACACTGAAGCTTTCTTT	CASSGGQNMNTEAFF
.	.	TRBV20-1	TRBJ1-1	TGCAGTGCCATTCTGAACACTGAAGCTTTCTTT	CSAILNTEAFF
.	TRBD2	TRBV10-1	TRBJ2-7	TGCGCCACCTCCGGGACTAGCGGACTCTCCTACGAGCAGTACTTC	CATSGTSGLSYEQYF
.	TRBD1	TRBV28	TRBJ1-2	TGTGCCAGCGGACAGGGCCCCCTTAACTATGGCTACACCTTC	CASGQGPLNYGYTF
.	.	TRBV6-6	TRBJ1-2	TGTGCCAGCAATACAGGGTGGTTTGTCGATGGCTACACCTTC	CASNTGWFVDGYTF
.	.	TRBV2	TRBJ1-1	TGTGCCAGCACCAGATGGGGGCGTCGGGGCACTGAAGCTTTCTTT	CASTRWGRRGTEAFF
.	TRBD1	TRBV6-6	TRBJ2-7	TGTGCCAGCAGTCGCCGGGACAGCTACGAGCAGTACTTC	CASSRRDSYEQYF
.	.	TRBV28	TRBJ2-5	TGTGCCAGCAGTTTACAGGGGGGCAAGACCCAGTACTTC	CASSLQGGKTQYF
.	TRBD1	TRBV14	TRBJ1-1	TGTGCCAGCAGCAGCCTCTCCCCGGGACAGCAAGCTTTCTTT	CASSSLSPGQQAFF
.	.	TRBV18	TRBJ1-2	TGTGCCAGCTCACCGGGGGGGACCAACTATGGCTACACCTTC	CASSPGGTNYGYTF
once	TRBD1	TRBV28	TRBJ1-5	TGTGCCAGCAGTCCAGGGACAGCATTTCAGCCCCAGCATTTT	CASSPGTAFQPQHF
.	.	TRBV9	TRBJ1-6	TGTGCCAGCAGCACCCGTGGGGGGGGCAACTCACCCCTCCACTTT	CASSTRGGGNSPLHF
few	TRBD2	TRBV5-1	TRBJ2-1	TGCGCCAGCAGCCCCATACCGGGTTCCGGGGGGAATGAGCAGTTCTTC	CASSPIPGSGGNEQFF
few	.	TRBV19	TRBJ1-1	TGTGCCAGTAGTGCCCGACAGTCGTCGAGCGTGGCTTTCTTT	CASSARQSSSVAFF
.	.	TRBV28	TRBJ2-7	TGTGCCAGCCGTGGGGCTGGGCCGAGTTTGATGTACTTC	CASRGAGPSLMYF
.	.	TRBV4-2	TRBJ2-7	TGTGCCAGCAGCCAAGAGCGTCCTTCCGAGCAGTACTTC	CASSQERPSEQYF
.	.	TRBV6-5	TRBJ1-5	TGTGCCAGCAACACAGTCTATAGCAATCAGCCCCAGCATTTT	CASNTVYSNQPQHF
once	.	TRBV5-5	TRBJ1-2	TGTGCCAGCAGCTTACAGGGCTATGGCTACACCTTC	CASSLQGYGYTF
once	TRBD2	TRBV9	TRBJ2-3	TGTGCCAGCAGCGTGTATTCTAGCGGGGAAGATACGCAGTATTTT	CASSVYSSGEDTQYF
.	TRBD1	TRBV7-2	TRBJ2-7	TGTGCCAGCAGCTTAGAGGACAGGATGCTCTACTTC	CASSLEDRMLYF
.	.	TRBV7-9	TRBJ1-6	TGTGCCAGCAGCCCAATCTTGGCCGGGTCACCCCTCCACTTT	CASSPILAGSPLHF
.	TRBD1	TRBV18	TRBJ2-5	TGTGCCAGCTCACCGTCGACAGGGGCTGAGGAGACCCAGTACTTC	CASSPSTGAEETQYF
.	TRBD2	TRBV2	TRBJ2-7	TGTGCCAGCAGTGAATTTCGAGGAGCGGGGGGGGAGCAGTACTTC	CASSEFRGAGGEQYF
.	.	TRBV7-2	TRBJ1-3	TGTGCCAGCAGCTTAGACAGGGCTGGAAACACCATATATTTT	CASSLDRAGNTIYF